The present T cell receptor beta chain was sequenced within a study of identical twins. Findings of the study overall: Possibly, invariant MAIT and iNKT cells partly confounded zero-insertion analyses. Fewer insertions marked abundant cord blood beta clonotypes; young adult naive trended weakly, memory not at all.

The germline V gene encodes CDR1 MNHEY and CDR2 SVGEGT. V dropped 2 bases and J dropped 6 bases, with 7 bases sitting between them. The CDR3 sequence is 13 residues long. One entry per CDR3 protein results from TCRdb running MiXCR on the 5' RACE reads. The sample has 250,000 to 300,000 distinct CDR3 sequences; about 8.5% are singletons. This clonotype was seen ten or more times. Antigen specificity is unknown. The same sample was also used in a study of yellow fever vaccine responses in identical twins.

J is TRBJ2-2 and V is TRBV6-2 or TRBV6-3; D unresolved. Sequencing was carried out using CD8+ T cells sorted from blood. The sequence derives from a woman under 30 in good health. CDR3 sequence (DNA): TGTGCCAGCAGTTACCCCGCCCCCGGGGAGCTGTTTTTT. Translated, it gives CASSYPAPGELFF.